This passage covers 5 T cell receptor beta chains from one sample sequenced in a study of cytomegalovirus exposure and HLA in healthy donors. The PCR was carried out with 60 Vbeta primers and 13 Jbeta primers. The data were produced by immunoSEQ multiplex PCR, yet TCRdb's version contains in-frame clones alone and is incomplete. The sample contains roughly 98,000 clones, roughly 79% of which appear only once. The sequenced sample was PBMCs. These receptors all come from a man aged 40-55 years in good health and CMV-seronegative.

The chain carries TRBV5-1 and TRBJ2-5, with D hard to call. V lost 0 bases and J lost 1, with 7 bases in between. Germline V CDR1 and CDR2: SGHRS, YFSETQ. This CDR3 spans 14 amino acids. The CDR3 bases are TGCGCCAGCAGCTTGGCCTCGGTCCAAGAGACCCAGTACTTC. Translation gives CASSLASVQETQYF.

The chain uses TRBV5-1 and TRBJ1-1, with 9 bases lining up with TRBD1. J was trimmed by 5 bases and V by 2 bases; bases with no gene match: 4. Germline loops: CDR1 SGHRS, CDR2 YFSETQ. This CDR3 region has 14 residues. The CDR3 reads CASSFRDRETEAFF. In DNA form, the CDR3 reads TGCGCCAGCAGCTTCCGGGACAGGGAAACTGAAGCTTTCTTT.

The genes are TRBV7-2 and TRBJ2-7; D remains ambiguous. The CDR3 is 14 amino acids. With 0 bases removed from V and 0 bases from J, the gap between germline ends came to 6 bases. Germline lookup yields CDR1 SGHTA and CDR2 FQGNSA. Written as DNA, the CDR3 is TGTGCCAGCAGCTTAGCGGCAGACTCCTACGAGCAGTACTTC. It encodes CASSLAADSYEQYF. Variable domain in full (rest from reference TRBV7-2 and TRBJ2-7): GAGVSQSPSNKVTEKGKDVELRCDPISGHTALYWYRQSLGQGLEFLIYFQGNSAPDKSGLPSDRFSAERTGGSVSTLTIQRTQQEDSAVYLCASSLAADSYEQYFGPGTRLTVT.

The rearrangement joins TRBV5-6 to TRBJ2-5, with D unresolved. Deletions cut 1 base from V and 1 base from J, with 5 bases between. CDR1 is SGHDT, CDR2 YYEEEE, per germline. The CDR3 runs to 13 residues. CDR3 in DNA: TGTGCCAGCAGCTTGAGCCCCCAAGAGACCCAGTACTTC. Residues: CASSLSPQETQYF.

The chain has TRBV5-1 and TRBJ2-2, with D maybe TRBD2 (5 bases). Trimming left V 1 base short and J 6 bases short, with 7 bases between. Germline CDR1 reads SGHRS; CDR2 reads YFSETQ. The CDR3 is 13 amino acids. The CDR3 loop is CASSLLGAGELFF. The CDR3 DNA sequence: TGCGCCAGCAGCTTGTTGGGAGCCGGGGAGCTGTTTTTT.